This T cell receptor (beta chain) appears in the sequencing data of a study of blood T cell repertoires in COVID-19. About the study: Sites across the United States, Italy and Spain contributed samples from acute and convalescent COVID-19. PBMCs, B-cell-depleted T cells, or T cells were the source of the cDNA or gDNA that made up the material.

In the authors' methods: It was from reference gene primer amplification that nucleated cell counts were estimated. The protocol was immunoSEQ multiplex PCR, while the TCRdb copy is restricted to in-frame clones and leaves out a portion. Clone size and V and J calls were adopted from that table, with D and trimming inferred from the DNA. In the table there are about 150,000 clones, just under 85% of which are singletons. CDR3 length equals 14 residues. The V and J ends lost 1 base and 4 bases, in that order; junction bases with no gene match: 2. CDR1 and CDR2 from the germline V gene are SGHTA and FQGTGA.

The sequence derives from a woman over 75 with acute or convalescent COVID-19. The chain is built from TRBV7-3 and TRBJ1-1, with 8 bases aligning to TRBD1. Sequenced input: peripheral blood. This chain's CDR3 is CASSLRGTGTEAFF. The CDR3 nucleotides are TGTGCCAGCAGCTTAAGGGGGACAGGCACTGAAGCTTTCTTT.